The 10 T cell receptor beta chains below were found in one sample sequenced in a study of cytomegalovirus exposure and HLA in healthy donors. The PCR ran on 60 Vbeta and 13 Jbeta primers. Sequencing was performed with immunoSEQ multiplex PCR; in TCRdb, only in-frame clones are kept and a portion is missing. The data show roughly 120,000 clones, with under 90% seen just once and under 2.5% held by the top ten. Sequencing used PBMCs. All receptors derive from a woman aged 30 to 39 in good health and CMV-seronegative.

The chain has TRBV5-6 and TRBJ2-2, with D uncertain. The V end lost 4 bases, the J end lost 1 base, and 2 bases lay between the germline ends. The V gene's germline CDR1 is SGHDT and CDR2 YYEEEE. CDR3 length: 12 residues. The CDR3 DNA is TGTGCCAGCAGCCGGAACACCGGGGAGCTGTTTTTT. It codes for CASSRNTGELFF. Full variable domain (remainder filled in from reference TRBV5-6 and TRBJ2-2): DAGVTQSPTHLIKTRGQQVTLRCSPKSGHDTVSWYQQALGQGPQFIFQYYEEEERQRGNFPDRFSGHQFPNYSSELNVNALLLGDSALYLCASSRNTGELFFGEGSRLTVL.

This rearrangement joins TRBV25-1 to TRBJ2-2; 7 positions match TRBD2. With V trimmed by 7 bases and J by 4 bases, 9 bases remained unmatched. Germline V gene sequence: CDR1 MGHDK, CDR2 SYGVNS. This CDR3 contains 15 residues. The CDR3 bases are TGTGCCAGCAAGGGCGCGGGAGACCTCACCGGGGAGCTGTTTTTT. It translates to CASKGAGDLTGELFF.

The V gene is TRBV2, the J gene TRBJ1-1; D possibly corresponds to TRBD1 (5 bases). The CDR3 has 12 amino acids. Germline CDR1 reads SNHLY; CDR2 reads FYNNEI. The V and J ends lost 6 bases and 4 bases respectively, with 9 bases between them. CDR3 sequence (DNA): TGTGCCAGCAGGGGGCTGAGCACTGAAGCTTTCTTT. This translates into CASRGLSTEAFF. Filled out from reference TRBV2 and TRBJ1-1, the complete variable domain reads EPEVTQTPSHQVTQMGQEVILRCVPISNHLYFYWYRQILGQKVEFLVSFYNNEISEKSEIFDDQFSVERPDGSNFTLKIRSTKLEDSAMYFCASRGLSTEAFFGQGTRLTVV.

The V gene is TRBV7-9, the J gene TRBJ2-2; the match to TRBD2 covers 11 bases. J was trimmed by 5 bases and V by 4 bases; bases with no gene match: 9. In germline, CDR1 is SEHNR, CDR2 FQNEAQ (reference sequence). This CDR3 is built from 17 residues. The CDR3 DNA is TGTGCCAGCAGCTCGGGACTAGCGGAATCTCGAACCGGGGAGCTGTTTTTT. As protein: CASSSGLAESRTGELFF.

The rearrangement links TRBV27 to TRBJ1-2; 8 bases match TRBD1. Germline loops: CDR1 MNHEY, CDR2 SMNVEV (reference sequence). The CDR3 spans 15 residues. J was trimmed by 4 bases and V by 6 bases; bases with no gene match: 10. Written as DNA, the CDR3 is TGTGCCAGCAGGGTCGGGACAGGCTTTGGCTATGGCTACACCTTC. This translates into CASRVGTGFGYGYTF.

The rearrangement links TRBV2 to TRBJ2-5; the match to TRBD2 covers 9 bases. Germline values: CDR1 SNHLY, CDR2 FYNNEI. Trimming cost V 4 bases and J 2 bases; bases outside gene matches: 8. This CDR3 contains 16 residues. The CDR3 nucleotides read TGTGCCAGCAGTGGAGCGGGAGGTCTCCCGCAAGAGACCCAGTACTTC. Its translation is CASSGAGGLPQETQYF.

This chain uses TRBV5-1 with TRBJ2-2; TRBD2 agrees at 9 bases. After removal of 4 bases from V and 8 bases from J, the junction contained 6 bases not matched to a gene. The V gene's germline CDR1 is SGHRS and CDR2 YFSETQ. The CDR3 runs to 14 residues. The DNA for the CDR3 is TGCGCCAGCAGCCTAGGGACTAGCTCTGGGGAGCTGTTTTTT. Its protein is CASSLGTSSGELFF.

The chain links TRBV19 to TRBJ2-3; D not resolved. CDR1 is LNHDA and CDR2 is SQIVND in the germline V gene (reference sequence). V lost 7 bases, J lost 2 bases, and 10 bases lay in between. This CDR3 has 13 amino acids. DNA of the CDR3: TGTGCCAGTAACAAGATGCTCACAGATACGCAGTATTTT. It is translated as CASNKMLTDTQYF.

Here the CDR3 reads CSSFERDNNEQFF. Written as DNA, the CDR3 is TGCAGCAGCTTCGAGCGGGATAACAATGAGCAGTTCTTC. The gene calls are TRBV29-1 and TRBJ2-1, with 7 bases matching TRBD2. Germline V lookup: CDR1 SQVTM, CDR2 ANQGSEA. V lost 8 bases, J lost 5 bases, and 9 bases stayed unmatched. CDR3 length: 13 residues.

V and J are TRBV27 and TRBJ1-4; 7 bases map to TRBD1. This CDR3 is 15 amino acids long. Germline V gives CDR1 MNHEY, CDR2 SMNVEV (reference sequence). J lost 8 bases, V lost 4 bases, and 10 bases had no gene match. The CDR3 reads CASSSRDSLREKLFF. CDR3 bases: TGTGCCAGCAGTTCCCGGGACAGCTTAAGGGAAAAACTGTTTTTT.